These T cell receptor beta chains were read from a single sample in a study of CD8 T cells in Susac syndrome. TCRdb processed the immunoSEQ multiplex PCR reads anew with MiXCR; each CDR3 protein has one entry. The sample holds about 120,000 distinct CDR3 sequences; over 90% are singletons and the top ten take roughly 0.15%. Sequences were obtained from CD4+ T cells from PBMCs. Receptors were obtained from a human donor in good health. CDR3s include the opening cysteine and the closing phenylalanine or tryptophan. A D gene is named only where the DNA matches it firmly. Clone size is not always given. Where it is, it says once, few, many or a class for expanded clones.

. | TRBJ1-6 | 14 | TRBV27 | TRBD1 | TGTGCCAGCACCGAAGGGACAGGCCGAAAGCCCCTCCACTTT | CASTEGTGRKPLHF
. | TRBJ1-1 | 14 | TRBV19 | . | TGTGCCAGTAGAATGGAGGGGCAAGTATCTGAAGCTTTCTTT | CASRMEGQVSEAFF
. | TRBJ2-5 | 12 | TRBV7-2 | . | TGTGCCAGCAGCCGTAGCACAGAGACCCAGTACTTC | CASSRSTETQYF
. | TRBJ2-2 | 19 | TRBV7-2 | TRBD1 | TGTGCCAGCAGCCAAAGGAGTACTAGGACAGGGCGGGTAGCCGGGGAGCTGTTTTTT | CASSQRSTRTGRVAGELFF
. | TRBJ1-3 | 15 | TRBV6-5 | . | TGTGCCAGCAGTTTAGTACAGGGTCCTGGAAACACCATATATTTT | CASSLVQGPGNTIYF
. | TRBJ2-1 | 18 | TRBV10-3 | TRBD2 | TGTGCCATCAGTGGGGACTTTAGCGGGCCGAGCTCCTACAATGAGCAGTTCTTC | CAISGDFSGPSSYNEQFF
. | TRBJ2-1 | 17 | TRBV14 | TRBD2 | TGTGCCAGCAGCCAAGATTTGAGACTAGCGGGAGACGTTGAGCAGTTCTTC | CASSQDLRLAGDVEQFF
. | TRBJ1-5 | 16 | TRBV7-2 | . | TGTGCCAGCAGCTCTCAGTCGAGGGGGTCTTGGCAGCCCCAGCATTTT | CASSSQSRGSWQPQHF
. | TRBJ1-5 | 15 | TRBV2 | . | TGTGCCAGCAGCAAACAGGGTTTAGACAATCAGCCCCAGCATTTT | CASSKQGLDNQPQHF
. | TRBJ1-4 | 17 | TRBV30 | . | TGTGCCTGGAGTGTACGCAGGGACCAGGCAACTAATGAAAAACTGTTTTTT | CAWSVRRDQATNEKLFF
. | TRBJ1-2 | 12 | TRBV2 | . | TGTGCCAGCAAGCCCCAGGGATCGGGCTACACCTTC | CASKPQGSGYTF
. | TRBJ1-5 | 17 | TRBV6-1 | . | TGTGCCAGCAGCTCTTCTGGGACGGCGATAAGCAATCAGCCCCAGCATTTT | CASSSSGTAISNQPQHF
. | TRBJ1-1 | 15 | TRBV6-1 | TRBD1 | TGTGCCAGCAGTGAAAAGACAGGGGCGGACACTGAAGCTTTCTTT | CASSEKTGADTEAFF
. | TRBJ1-2 | 14 | TRBV2 | . | TGTGCCAGCAGTGCGACGGGGCCTGAGGATGGCTACACCTTC | CASSATGPEDGYTF
. | TRBJ2-7 | 11 | TRBV30 | TRBD1 | TGTGCCTGGACTCAGGGGGCTGAGCGTTACTTC | CAWTQGAERYF
. | TRBJ2-7 | 14 | TRBV20-1 | . | TGCAGTGCTGGATCCGCGACAGTGGTCTACGAGCAGTACTTC | CSAGSATVVYEQYF
. | TRBJ2-2 | 17 | TRBV5-5 | . | TGTGCCAGCAGCCCGGGTAATCCGGGAGAGGTGACCGGGGAGCTGTTTTTT | CASSPGNPGEVTGELFF
. | TRBJ2-3 | 16 | TRBV5-4 | TRBD2 | TGTGCCAGCAGCCCCTTGGTGGGACTAAGCACAGATACGCAGTATTTT | CASSPLVGLSTDTQYF
. | TRBJ1-1 | 16 | TRBV20-1 | TRBD1 | TGCAGTGCTAGAGATTTTACCGGGACAGACAACACTGAAGCTTTCTTT | CSARDFTGTDNTEAFF
once | TRBJ2-7 | 14 | TRBV9 | . | TGTGCCAGCAGCGTAGTGGGCAGCTCCTACGAGCAGTACTTC | CASSVVGSSYEQYF
. | TRBJ2-5 | 15 | TRBV6-2/TRBV6-3 | TRBD1 | TGTGCCAGCAGCGGCCCAGGGGGTTTCCAAGAGACCCAGTACTTC | CASSGPGGFQETQYF
. | TRBJ2-5 | 13 | TRBV6-2/TRBV6-3 | . | TGTGCCAGCAGTTGGGTCAAGGGAGAGACCCAGTACTTC | CASSWVKGETQYF